This TCR beta chain was sequenced for a study of blood T cell repertoires in COVID-19. Turning to the study itself: Sites in the United States, Italy and Spain provided acute and convalescent COVID-19 samples. PBMCs, B-cell-depleted T cells, or T cells provided the cDNA or gDNA that made up the material.

Cohort allocation depended upon clinical history that participants reported. As handled by the study authors: Reference gene primer amplification yielded estimated nucleated cell counts. Sequencing was performed with immunoSEQ multiplex PCR; in TCRdb, only in-frame clones are kept and a portion is missing. For V, J and clone size, that table is used; D and trimming come from the DNA. Counted here are around 230,000 clones, almost 85% occurring once; the ten biggest clones make up about 15%. V lost 5 bases to trimming and J lost 8 bases; unmatched junction nucleotides: 10. From germline, CDR1 is SGHAT and CDR2 FQDESV (reference sequence). This CDR3 has 16 residues.

V is TRBV11-1 and J is TRBJ2-2; 11 positions match TRBD2. Specimen: PBMCs or T cells enriched from blood (not recorded which). This TCR derives from a man aged 35-49 years who had recovered from COVID-19. The CDR3 bases are TGTGCCAGCAGCCTAGATAGCGGGAGGGTTTCGGGGGAGCTGTTTTTT. Protein: CASSLDSGRVSGELFF.